The clone carrying this T cell receptor beta chain was seen a single time. These data belong to a study of blood T cell repertoires in COVID-19. Study-wide context: Both acute and convalescent COVID-19 samples were obtained from the United States, Italy and Spain.

Sequenced by immunoSEQ multiplex PCR; TCRdb stores in-frame clones only, minus some. Of about 250,000 clones listed, around nine tenths are singletons. The origin of this receptor is a man older than 75 with acute or convalescent COVID-19. The sample taken for sequencing was peripheral blood.

The CDR3 loop is CSVERDTQTQYF. CDR3 sequence (DNA): TGCAGCGTTGAGAGGGACACCCAGACCCAGTACTTC. This chain uses TRBV29-1 with TRBJ2-5, with a weak D call TRBD1 (6 bases). Trimming left V 3 bases short and J 6 bases short, with 11 bases between. The CDR3 contains 12 residues. CDR1 is SQVTM, CDR2 ANQGSEA, per germline.